This TCR beta chain is drawn from a study of blood T cell repertoires in COVID-19. Across the whole study: There were acute and convalescent COVID-19 samples, and they came from the United States, Italy and Spain. T cells, B-cell-depleted T cells, or PBMCs supplied cDNA or gDNA.

Original handling: It was from reference gene primer amplification that nucleated cell counts were estimated. Produced via immunoSEQ multiplex PCR; TCRdb's table is partial and in-frame only. D and trimming were read from the DNA, whereas the V and J calls and clone size are those reported in that table. The table has about 210,000 clones, approximately 80% seen once. The CDR3 loop spans 13 amino acids. After removal of 4 bases from V and 6 bases from J, the junction contained 6 bases not matched to a gene. Germline V gives CDR1 SGHRS, CDR2 YFSETQ. The chain combines TRBV5-1 with TRBJ1-2, with 7 nucleotides matching TRBD1. Sequencing was carried out using peripheral blood. This TCR was recovered from a man aged 40-55 years who had recovered from COVID-19. The CDR3 region is CASSRGTEDGYTF. DNA of the CDR3: TGCGCCAGCAGCAGGGGGACAGAAGATGGCTACACCTTC.